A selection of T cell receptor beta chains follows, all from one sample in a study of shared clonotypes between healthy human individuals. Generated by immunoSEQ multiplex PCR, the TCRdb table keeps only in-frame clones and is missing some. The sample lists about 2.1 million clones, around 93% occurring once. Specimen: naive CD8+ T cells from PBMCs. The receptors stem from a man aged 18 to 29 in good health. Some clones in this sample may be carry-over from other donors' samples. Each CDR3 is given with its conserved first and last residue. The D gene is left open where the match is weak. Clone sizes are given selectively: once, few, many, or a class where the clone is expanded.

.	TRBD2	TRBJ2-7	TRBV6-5	CASRDYYEQYF	TGTGCCAGCCGGGACTACTACGAGCAGTACTTC
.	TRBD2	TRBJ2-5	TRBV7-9	CASSHKSGLAGVGRETQYF	TGTGCCAGCAGCCACAAAAGCGGGCTAGCGGGAGTCGGTCGTGAGACCCAGTACTTC
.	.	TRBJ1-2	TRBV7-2	CASSLAAGQAPIYGYTF	TGTGCCAGCAGCTTAGCGGCAGGCCAAGCCCCAATTTATGGCTACACCTTC
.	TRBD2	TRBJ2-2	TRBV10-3	CAIRPGLADTGELFF	TGTGCCATCAGACCGGGACTAGCCGACACCGGGGAGCTGTTTTTT
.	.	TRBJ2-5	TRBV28	CASSPTENGRETQYF	TGTGCCAGCAGTCCCACCGAGAACGGGAGAGAGACCCAGTACTTC
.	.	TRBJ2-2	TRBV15	CATSREESGELFF	TGTGCCACCAGCCGAGAAGAGTCCGGGGAGCTGTTTTTT
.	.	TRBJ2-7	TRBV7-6	CASSLVGPTYEQYF	TGTGCCAGCAGCTTAGTCGGGCCGACCTACGAGCAGTACTTC
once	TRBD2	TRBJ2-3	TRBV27	CASSFTRGPGLAAPNTQYF	TGTGCCAGCTCATTCACCAGGGGCCCAGGACTAGCGGCCCCGAATACGCAGTATTTT
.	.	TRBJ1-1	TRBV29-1	CSVWEGYTEAFF	TGCAGCGTGTGGGAAGGGTACACTGAAGCTTTCTTT
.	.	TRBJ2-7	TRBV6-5	CASSYSMGEGAHEQYF	TGTGCCAGCAGTTACTCGATGGGGGAGGGGGCCCACGAGCAGTACTTC
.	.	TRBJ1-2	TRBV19	CASQTGYGYTF	TGTGCCAGTCAGACAGGCTATGGCTACACCTTC
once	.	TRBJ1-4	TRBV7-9	CASSHTHEKLFF	TGTGCCAGCAGCCACACGCATGAAAAACTGTTTTTT
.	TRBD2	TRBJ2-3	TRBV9	CASSVSGTTTDTQYF	TGTGCCAGCAGCGTAAGCGGGACCACAACAGATACGCAGTATTTT
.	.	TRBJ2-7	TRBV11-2	CASRTQQGWAGEQYF	TGTGCCAGCAGAACCCAACAGGGGTGGGCGGGGGAGCAGTACTTC
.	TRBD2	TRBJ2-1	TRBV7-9	CASRSMTGLAGVDNEQFF	TGTGCCAGCAGATCTATGACGGGACTAGCGGGAGTGGACAATGAGCAGTTCTTC
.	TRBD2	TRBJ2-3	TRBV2	CASSSSTSGRVWADTQYF	TGTGCCAGCAGTTCCTCGACTAGCGGGAGGGTCTGGGCAGATACGCAGTATTTT
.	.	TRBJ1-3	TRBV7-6	CASASRGSGNTIYF	TGTGCCAGCGCCTCGAGGGGGTCTGGAAACACCATATATTTT
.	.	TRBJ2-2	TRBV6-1	CASSELGEDTGELFF	TGTGCCAGCAGTGAACTAGGCGAGGACACCGGGGAGCTGTTTTTT
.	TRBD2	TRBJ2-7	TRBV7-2	CASSTSGRAYEQYF	TGTGCCAGCAGTACGAGCGGGAGGGCCTACGAGCAGTACTTC
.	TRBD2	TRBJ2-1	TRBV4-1	CASSQFGSGITNEQFF	TGCGCCAGCAGCCAATTCGGTAGCGGGATCACCAATGAGCAGTTCTTC
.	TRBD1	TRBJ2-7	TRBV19	CASSIGAGQETSYEQYF	TGTGCCAGTAGTATCGGGGCGGGACAGGAAACTTCCTACGAGCAGTACTTC
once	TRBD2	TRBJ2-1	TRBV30	CAWDPGLAGVNEQFF	TGTGCCTGGGATCCTGGGCTAGCGGGAGTGAATGAGCAGTTCTTC
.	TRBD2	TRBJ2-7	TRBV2	CASSVLAGEPEGYEQYF	TGTGCCAGCAGTGTACTAGCGGGAGAACCTGAGGGCTACGAGCAGTACTTC